Below, 13 T cell receptor beta chains from the same sample are listed, as sequenced in a study of early T cells in non-severe SARS-CoV-2 infection. Using its own MiXCR run on the 5' RACE reads, TCRdb lists one record per CDR3 protein. The sample has about 60,000 distinct CDR3 sequences, about 12% seen once. The specimen was whole blood. The receptor source for this set is an adult who was a healthcare worker with PCR-confirmed SARS-CoV-2 infection or an uninfected control (not recorded which).

This clonotype was picked up many times. This rearrangement joins TRBV12-5 to TRBJ1-1; no reliable D call. V lost 1 base and J lost 5, with 8 bases in between. The CDR3 covers 13 residues. In germline, CDR1 is LGHNT, CDR2 FRNRAP. The CDR3 DNA is TGTGCTAGTGGTTTGGAACTAACGACTGAAGCTTTCTTT. This gives the protein CASGLELTTEAFF. The entire variable domain, with the rest obtained from reference TRBV12-5 and TRBJ1-1, is as follows: DARVTQTPRHKVTEMGQEVTMRCQPILGHNTVFWYRQTMMQGLELLAYFRNRAPLDDSGMPKDRFSAEMPDATLATLKIQPSEPRDSAVYFCASGLELTTEAFFGQGTRLTVV.

This clonotype was detected many times. The chain is built from TRBV5-1 and TRBJ2-1; D ambiguous. CDR3 length: 13 amino acids. Germline-derived CDR1 and CDR2 are SGHRS and YFSETQ. V lost 5 bases and J lost 2, with 8 bases in between. The CDR3 nucleotides are TGCGCCAGCAGTAAGGAGACCTACAATGAGCAGTTCTTC. This sequence encodes CASSKETYNEQFF.

This clonotype was found many times. The rearrangement uses TRBV20-1 and TRBJ1-6; the D gene is possibly TRBD1 (6 bases). The CDR3 is made up of 14 amino acids. V shed 1 base and J shed 4 bases, with 8 bases lying between them. Germline assignment: CDR1 DFQATT and CDR2 SNEGSKA (reference sequence). The CDR3 coding sequence is TGCAGTGCTAGAGTGCAGGGGTATAATTCACCCCTCCACTTT. As protein: CSARVQGYNSPLHF.

In its sample, this clonotype was seen many times. The J gene is TRBJ2-5, the V gene TRBV5-6; the D call may be TRBD1 or TRBD2 (5 bases each). CDR1 and CDR2 (germline): SGHDT, YYEEEE. The CDR3 has 16 residues. V lost 4 bases, J lost 2 bases, and 18 bases lay in between. The CDR3 reads CASSRGTAEYQETQYF. In DNA, the CDR3 is TGTGCCAGCAGCAGAGGGACCGCAGAATATCAAGAGACCCAGTACTTC.

J is TRBJ2-7 and V is TRBV29-1; D is undetermined. The CDR3 has 12 residues. V lost 6 bases to trimming and J lost 0 bases, with 9 bases between them. Germline V gene sequence: CDR1 SQVTM, CDR2 ANQGSEA. The CDR3 loop reads CSVFSNSYEQYF. Written as DNA, the CDR3 is TGCAGCGTCTTTTCCAACTCCTACGAGCAGTACTTC.

This clonotype turned up a few times. The chain employs TRBV27 and TRBJ2-1; 12 bases match TRBD2. The CDR3 runs 15 residues. V lost 3 bases, J lost 8 bases, and 5 bases stayed unmatched. From germline, CDR1 is MNHEY and CDR2 SMNVEV (reference sequence). The CDR3 protein is CASSFGTSGFDEQFF. CDR3 nucleotides: TGTGCCAGCAGTTTCGGGACTAGCGGGTTCGATGAGCAGTTCTTC.

Notes on this clonotype: Given a much more abundant clone one base away, this may be a read error. The chain couples TRBV18 to TRBJ2-3, with a possible D match to TRBD2 (6 bases). Trimming left V 3 bases short and J 9 bases short, with 16 bases between. The germline gives CDR1 KGHSH, CDR2 LQKENI. The CDR3 consists of 14 residues. CDR3 in amino acids: CASSPMMGEATQYF. The CDR3 DNA reads as TGTGCCAGCTCACCGATGATGGGGGAGGCAACGCAGTATTTT.

This clonotype was found a few times. This chain's CDR3 is CASRPRPERVNQPQHF. CDR3 DNA: TGTGCCAGCAGACCCCGACCCGAACGCGTTAATCAGCCCCAGCATTTT. J is TRBJ1-5 and V is TRBV6-5; D is unclear. The CDR3 contains 16 residues. V dropped 6 bases and J dropped 4 bases, with 19 bases sitting between them. The V gene's germline CDR1 is MNHEY and CDR2 SVGAGI.

This clonotype has a count of ten or more. This sequence joins TRBV11-2 and TRBJ1-1; D might be TRBD1 (5 bases). The germline gives CDR1 SGHAT, CDR2 FQNNGV. V was pared by 5 bases and J by 11 bases, with 15 bases between. The CDR3 has 12 residues. This chain's CDR3 is CASSPGPPMAFF. DNA for the CDR3: TGTGCCAGCAGCCCGGGACCCCCCATGGCTTTCTTT.

This clonotype was counted between two and nine times. The chain links TRBV2 to TRBJ2-7; no clear D. Germline-derived CDR1 and CDR2 are SNHLY and FYNNEI. The V end lost 3 bases, the J end lost 2 bases, and 11 bases lay between the germline ends. The CDR3 contains 14 residues. The chain's CDR3 is CASSDGFVPYEQYF. CDR3 nucleotide sequence: TGTGCCAGCAGTGACGGGTTCGTCCCCTACGAGCAGTACTTC.

This clonotype was found many times. This chain links TRBV3-1 with TRBJ1-6; D possibly corresponds to TRBD1 (5 bases). The CDR3 consists of 12 residues. Germline V gene lookup returns CDR1 LGHDT and CDR2 YNNKEL (reference sequence). The germline V and J ends were trimmed by 5 bases and 9 bases, with 8 bases remaining between them. The CDR3 loop reads CASSSRVSPLHF. The CDR3 DNA sequence: TGTGCCAGCAGCTCCAGGGTTTCACCCCTCCACTTT.

V gene TRBV2 combines with J gene TRBJ1-5; TRBD1 is a possible D gene (6 bases). CDR3 length: 14 amino acids. The V end lost 10 bases, the J end lost 1 base, and 14 bases lay between the germline ends. Per the germline V gene, CDR1 is SNHLY and CDR2 is FYNNEI. The CDR3 sequence: CAIQKGGSNQPQHF. CDR3 DNA: TGTGCCATCCAAAAAGGGGGAAGCAATCAGCCCCAGCATTTT.

This clonotype has only a few counts. The J gene is TRBJ1-1, the V gene TRBV12-2. TRBV12-2 is a pseudogene segment. The CDR3 length is 13 residues. Here the CDR3 DNA reads TGTGCAAGTCGCTTAGATATGAACACTGAAGCTTTCTTT. It is translated as CASRLDMNTEAFF.